Given below is one T cell receptor (beta chain) in context. These data are taken from a study of control samples from healthy donors and cancer patients. The assay was immunoSEQ multiplex PCR, and TCRdb's table has in-frame clones only and misses some. The repertoire consists of approximately 58,000 clones, with around 87% occurring once and the leading ten covering 9.5% to 15%. Material: PBMCs. The sequence came from a woman in her sixties with lung cancer.

The CDR3 loop reads CASSRGAGGRTGELFF. The CDR3 DNA reads as TGTGCCAGCAGCCGGGGCGCGGGGGGGAGAACCGGGGAGCTGTTTTTT. This chain uses TRBV3-1 (or the pseudogene TRBV3-2) with TRBJ2-2, with 9 positions matching TRBD2. Germline lookup yields CDR1 LGHDT and CDR2 YNNKEL (reference sequence). V dropped 4 bases and J dropped 5; count of bases not matched to a gene: 8. This CDR3 has 16 residues.